Listed below are T cell receptor beta chains from one sample, sequenced in a study of CD8+ T cells in alopecia areata. Profiled with immunoSEQ multiplex PCR; TCRdb holds only in-frame clones, not every one. The sample has over 150,000 clones, approximately 62% seen once; the top ten hold 1.7%. This material consisted of CD4+ T cells sorted from blood, taken at week 0. These receptors were taken from a human donor with alopecia areata. The CDR3 runs from the conserved cysteine through the conserved F or W. A D gene is named only where the DNA matches it firmly. Not all rows give a size; the values are once, few, many and, for expanded clones, a class.

abundance: .
v_gene: TRBV2
d_gene: .
j_gene: TRBJ2-1
CDR3nt: TGTGCCAGCAGTCCTTACAATGAGCAGTTCTTC
CDR3aa: CASSPYNEQFF

abundance: .
v_gene: TRBV11-2
d_gene: .
j_gene: TRBJ2-3
CDR3nt: TGTGCCAGCAGCTTAGGGGACTCTAGCACAGATACGCAGTATTTT
CDR3aa: CASSLGDSSTDTQYF

abundance: .
v_gene: TRBV28
d_gene: .
j_gene: TRBJ1-2
CDR3nt: TGTGCCAGCAGTTTATTGACAGGATATGGCTACACCTTC
CDR3aa: CASSLLTGYGYTF

abundance: .
v_gene: TRBV30
d_gene: .
j_gene: TRBJ1-5
CDR3nt: TGTGCCTGGAGTGTAAACCGGGGAGAGCCCCAGCATTTT
CDR3aa: CAWSVNRGEPQHF

abundance: few
v_gene: TRBV29-1
d_gene: .
j_gene: TRBJ2-2
CDR3nt: TGCAGCGTTGAGGGGGGACACCGGAACACCGGGGAGCTGTTTTTT
CDR3aa: CSVEGGHRNTGELFF

abundance: .
v_gene: TRBV19
d_gene: .
j_gene: TRBJ2-7
CDR3nt: TGTGCCAGTAGTGTAGTTAGGACGGGAACCTACGAGCAGTACTTC
CDR3aa: CASSVVRTGTYEQYF

abundance: .
v_gene: TRBV30
d_gene: .
j_gene: TRBJ1-4
CDR3nt: TGTGCCTGGAGTGTATCGGGTGAAAAACTGTTTTTT
CDR3aa: CAWSVSGEKLFF

abundance: .
v_gene: TRBV6-1
d_gene: TRBD2
j_gene: TRBJ2-3
CDR3nt: TGTGCCAGCAGTGCCGTAGCGGGGGGCGGCACAGATACGCAGTATTTT
CDR3aa: CASSAVAGGGTDTQYF

abundance: .
v_gene: TRBV11-2
d_gene: .
j_gene: TRBJ2-3
CDR3nt: TGTGCCAGCAGCTTAGAGAGGGGTCAAGCAGATACGCAGTATTTT
CDR3aa: CASSLERGQADTQYF

abundance: .
v_gene: TRBV29-1
d_gene: .
j_gene: TRBJ2-6
CDR3nt: TGCAGCGTTCTCGGGACCTCGAAAGGGGCCAACGTCCTGACTTTC
CDR3aa: CSVLGTSKGANVLTF

abundance: .
v_gene: TRBV13
d_gene: .
j_gene: TRBJ2-1
CDR3nt: TGTGCCAGCAGCTTAGACACTCCGGGGAGAGGTGAGCAGTTCTTC
CDR3aa: CASSLDTPGRGEQFF

abundance: .
v_gene: TRBV29-1
d_gene: TRBD1
j_gene: TRBJ2-1
CDR3nt: TGCAGCGTTGATATTGGCCTGGGACAGAACAATGAGCAGTTCTTC
CDR3aa: CSVDIGLGQNNEQFF

abundance: .
v_gene: TRBV7-9
d_gene: .
j_gene: TRBJ1-2
CDR3nt: TGTGCCAGCAGCTTATGGCCCAGCGAGGCGTCCTATGGCTACACCTTC
CDR3aa: CASSLWPSEASYGYTF

abundance: .
v_gene: TRBV29-1
d_gene: .
j_gene: TRBJ2-7
CDR3nt: TGCAGCGTTGCCGCGTGGGACGGGAGCTCCTACGAGCAGTACTTC
CDR3aa: CSVAAWDGSSYEQYF

abundance: .
v_gene: TRBV29-1
d_gene: TRBD1
j_gene: TRBJ2-6
CDR3nt: TGCAGCGTTGGGACAGGGGGCTTAGGGGCCAACGTCCTGACTTTC
CDR3aa: CSVGTGGLGANVLTF

abundance: .
v_gene: TRBV29-1
d_gene: .
j_gene: TRBJ2-3
CDR3nt: TGCAGCGTCGACAGAAGCGGGACAGATACGCAGTATTTT
CDR3aa: CSVDRSGTDTQYF

abundance: few
v_gene: TRBV18
d_gene: TRBD1
j_gene: TRBJ2-1
CDR3nt: TGTGCCAGCTCACCACCGGGACAGGGGAATCACAATGAGCAGTTCTTC
CDR3aa: CASSPPGQGNHNEQFF

abundance: .
v_gene: TRBV30
d_gene: .
j_gene: TRBJ2-6
CDR3nt: TGTGCCTGGAGTCAGGGAGCTAACGTCCTGACTTTC
CDR3aa: CAWSQGANVLTF

abundance: .
v_gene: TRBV18
d_gene: TRBD2
j_gene: TRBJ2-5
CDR3nt: TGTGCCAGCTCACCCCCGGGCGGGGGTACCATTCGGGAGACCCAGTACTTC
CDR3aa: CASSPPGGGTIRETQYF

abundance: .
v_gene: TRBV15
d_gene: .
j_gene: TRBJ1-1
CDR3nt: TGTGCCACCAGCAGAGATTGGGAAGGGAACACTGAAGCTTTCTTT
CDR3aa: CATSRDWEGNTEAFF

abundance: .
v_gene: TRBV30
d_gene: .
j_gene: TRBJ1-1
CDR3nt: TGTGCCTGGAGCCACGTCCAGAACACTGAAGCTTTCTTT
CDR3aa: CAWSHVQNTEAFF

abundance: .
v_gene: TRBV29-1
d_gene: TRBD2
j_gene: TRBJ2-1
CDR3nt: TGCAGCGTTGTGAGTAGGCTAGCGGACTACAATGAGCAGTTCTTC
CDR3aa: CSVVSRLADYNEQFF

abundance: .
v_gene: TRBV29-1
d_gene: .
j_gene: TRBJ2-7
CDR3nt: TGCAGCGTTATGACTAGAAGCACCTACGAGCAGTACTTC
CDR3aa: CSVMTRSTYEQYF

abundance: .
v_gene: TRBV4-3
d_gene: .
j_gene: TRBJ1-2
CDR3nt: TGCGCCAGCAGCCAAGATAAGGTTCTCGGTAACTATGGCTACACCTTC
CDR3aa: CASSQDKVLGNYGYTF

abundance: .
v_gene: TRBV30
d_gene: TRBD1
j_gene: TRBJ1-2
CDR3nt: TGTGCCTGGACCATGACAGGGGGCGCCGGCTATGGCTACACCTTC
CDR3aa: CAWTMTGGAGYGYTF

abundance: .
v_gene: TRBV14
d_gene: .
j_gene: TRBJ1-2
CDR3nt: TGTGCCAGCAGCCGGGACGACAGGCTCTATGGCTACACCTTC
CDR3aa: CASSRDDRLYGYTF

abundance: .
v_gene: TRBV10-3
d_gene: .
j_gene: TRBJ2-7
CDR3nt: TGTGCCATCAGTGAGTGGGCGGGGACGAACTCCTACGAGCAGTACTTC
CDR3aa: CAISEWAGTNSYEQYF